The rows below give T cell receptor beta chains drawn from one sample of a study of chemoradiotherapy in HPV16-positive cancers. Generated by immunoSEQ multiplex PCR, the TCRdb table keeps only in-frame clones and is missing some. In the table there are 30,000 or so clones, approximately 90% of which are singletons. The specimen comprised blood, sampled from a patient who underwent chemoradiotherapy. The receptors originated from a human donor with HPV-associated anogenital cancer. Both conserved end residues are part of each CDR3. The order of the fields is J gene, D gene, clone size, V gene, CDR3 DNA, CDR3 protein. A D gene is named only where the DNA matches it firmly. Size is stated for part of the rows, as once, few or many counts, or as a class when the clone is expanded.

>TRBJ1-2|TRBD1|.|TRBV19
TGTGCCAGTAGTACTCGGGACAGGGGGAATTATGGCTACACCTTC
CASSTRDRGNYGYTF
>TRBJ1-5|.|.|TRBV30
TGTGCCTGGAGTGTATTTAACGTCAACCATCAGCCCCAGCATTTT
CAWSVFNVNHQPQHF
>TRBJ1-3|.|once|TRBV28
TGTGCCAGCATAGGGAACACCATATATTTT
CASIGNTIYF
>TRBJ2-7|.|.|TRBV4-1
TGCGCCAGCAGCCGGGGCCTTCTTATTTTCAACGACGAGCAGTACTTC
CASSRGLLIFNDEQYF
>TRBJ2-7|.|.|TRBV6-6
TGTGCCAGCAGTCGGGACCTCTCCTACGAGCAGTACTTC
CASSRDLSYEQYF
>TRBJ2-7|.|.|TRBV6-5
TGTGCCAGCAAATCGGCGTTTCGGGCTTACGAGCAGTACTTC
CASKSAFRAYEQYF
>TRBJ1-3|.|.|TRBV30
TGTGCCTGGAGTTTGTGGGGAACTGGAAACACCATATATTTT
CAWSLWGTGNTIYF
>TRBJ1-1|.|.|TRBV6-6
TGTGCCAGCAGTTACTCCGAGGGGTTTGCTTTCTTT
CASSYSEGFAFF
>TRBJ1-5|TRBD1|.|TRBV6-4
TGTGCCAGCAGTGTCTCGGGACAGCCGAATCAGCCCCAGCATTTT
CASSVSGQPNQPQHF
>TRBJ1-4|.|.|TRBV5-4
TGTGCCAGCAGCTTGGGCCACGCGAATGAAAAACTGTTTTTT
CASSLGHANEKLFF
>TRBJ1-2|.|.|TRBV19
TGTGCCAGTAGTCCCATCGACAAGAACTATGGCTACACCTTC
CASSPIDKNYGYTF
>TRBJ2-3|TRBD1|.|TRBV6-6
TGTGCCAGCAGCCCACCCGGACAGGCCTTCACAGATACGCAGTATTTT
CASSPPGQAFTDTQYF
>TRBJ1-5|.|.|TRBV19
TGTGCCAGCTGGACTCGGGACAGCAATCAGCCCCAGCATTTT
CASWTRDSNQPQHF
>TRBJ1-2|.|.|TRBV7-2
TGTGCCAGCAGCTCCCAGGTCGGCTATGGCTACACCTTC
CASSSQVGYGYTF
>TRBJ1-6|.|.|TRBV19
TGTGCCAGTAGTATAGAAATGACTTCACCCCTCCACTTT
CASSIEMTSPLHF
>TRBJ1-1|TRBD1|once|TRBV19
TGTGCCAGTAAGATTCCGGGACAGGGCCTTGAAGCTTTCTTT
CASKIPGQGLEAFF
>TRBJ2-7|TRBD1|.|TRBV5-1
TGCGCCAGCAGCCGGGACAGCAAGGCCTACGAGCAGTACTTC
CASSRDSKAYEQYF
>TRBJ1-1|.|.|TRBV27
TGTGCCAGCAGTTGGAGCGGGTACACTGAAGCTTTCTTT
CASSWSGYTEAFF
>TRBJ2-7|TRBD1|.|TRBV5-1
TGCGCCAGCAGCTTGGGTTCGACAGGGTACTACGAGCAGTACTTC
CASSLGSTGYYEQYF
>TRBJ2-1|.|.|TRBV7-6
TGTGCCAGCAGCTTAGGCCCGACAACCAACTCCTACAATGAGCAGTTCTTC
CASSLGPTTNSYNEQFF
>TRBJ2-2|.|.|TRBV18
TGTGCCAGCTCACCAAGGGCCCAGGGGAAAAGCTCAACCGGGGAGCTGTTTTTT
CASSPRAQGKSSTGELFF
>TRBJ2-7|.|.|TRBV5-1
TGCGCCAGCAGCTTGAGTGGGACTTCCTACGAGCAGTACTTC
CASSLSGTSYEQYF
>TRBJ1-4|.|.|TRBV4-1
TGCGCCAGCAGCCAAGGGACCGGGGGGACCCTTATGGAAAAACTGTTTTTT
CASSQGTGGTLMEKLFF
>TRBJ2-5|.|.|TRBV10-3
TGTGCCATCAGCAAGGACAGATCCCAAGAGACCCAGTACTTC
CAISKDRSQETQYF
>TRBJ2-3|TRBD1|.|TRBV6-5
TGTGCCAGCAGTTACTCGAGTGGGACAGGGCCAGATACGCAGTATTTT
CASSYSSGTGPDTQYF
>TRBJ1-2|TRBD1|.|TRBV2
TGTGCCAGCACTGGCGGCAGGGGGGGCTACACCTTC
CASTGGRGGYTF
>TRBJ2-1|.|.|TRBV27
TGTGCCAGCAACTCAATCCCCGAGAGCTCCTACAACGAGCAGTTCTTC
CASNSIPESSYNEQFF
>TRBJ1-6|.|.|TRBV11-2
TGTGCCAGCAGCACCGGGACTGCGTATCAATATAATTCACCCCTCCACTTT
CASSTGTAYQYNSPLHF
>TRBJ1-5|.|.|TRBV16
TGTGCCAGCAGCCAGGGGGACCCCAATCAGCCCCAGCATTTT
CASSQGDPNQPQHF
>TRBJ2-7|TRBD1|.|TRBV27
TGTGCCAGCAGTCCAACTCACCGGGACAGGGCTACCTACGAGCAGTACTTC
CASSPTHRDRATYEQYF
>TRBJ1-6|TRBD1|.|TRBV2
TGTGCCAGCAGTGATAGGGACAGGGGGCAATCACCCCTCCACTTT
CASSDRDRGQSPLHF
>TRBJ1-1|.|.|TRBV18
TGTGCCAGCTCACCACAGGGATCTTTGAACACTGAAGCTTTCTTT
CASSPQGSLNTEAFF
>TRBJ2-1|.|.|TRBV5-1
TGCGCCAGCAGCCAAAGACAGGAAAACAATGAGCAGTTCTTC
CASSQRQENNEQFF